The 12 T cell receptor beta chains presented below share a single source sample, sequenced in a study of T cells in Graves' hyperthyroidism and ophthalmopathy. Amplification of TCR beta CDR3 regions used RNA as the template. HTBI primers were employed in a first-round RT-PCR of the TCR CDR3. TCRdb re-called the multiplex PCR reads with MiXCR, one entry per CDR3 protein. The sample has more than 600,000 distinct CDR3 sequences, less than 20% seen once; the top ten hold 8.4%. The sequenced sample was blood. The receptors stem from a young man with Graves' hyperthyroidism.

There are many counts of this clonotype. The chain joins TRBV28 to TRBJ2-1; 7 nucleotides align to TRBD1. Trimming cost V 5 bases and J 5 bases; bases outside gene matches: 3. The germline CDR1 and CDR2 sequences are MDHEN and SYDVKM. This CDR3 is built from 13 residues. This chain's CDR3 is CASSPTGNNEQFF. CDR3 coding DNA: TGTGCCAGCAGTCCGACAGGGAACAATGAGCAGTTCTTC.

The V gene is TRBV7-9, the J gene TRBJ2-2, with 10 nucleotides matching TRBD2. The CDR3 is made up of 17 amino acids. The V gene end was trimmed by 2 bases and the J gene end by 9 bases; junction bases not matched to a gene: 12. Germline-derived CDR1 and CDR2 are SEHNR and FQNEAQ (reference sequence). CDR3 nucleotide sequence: TGTGCCAGCAGCTTACACGGGGCTAGCGGGAGTTTCAGGGAGCTGTTTTTT. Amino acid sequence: CASSLHGASGSFRELFF.

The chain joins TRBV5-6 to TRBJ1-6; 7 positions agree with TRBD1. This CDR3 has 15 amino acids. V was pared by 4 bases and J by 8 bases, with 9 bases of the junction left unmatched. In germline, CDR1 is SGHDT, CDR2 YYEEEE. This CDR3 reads CASSAGTAYDSPLHF. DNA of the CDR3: TGTGCCAGCAGCGCCGGGACAGCGTATGATTCACCCCTCCACTTT.

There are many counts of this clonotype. CDR3 sequence reads: CASSLIAGGVADTQYF. CDR3 nucleotide sequence: TGTGCCAGCAGCCTAATAGCGGGAGGGGTCGCAGATACGCAGTATTTT. The chain carries TRBV11-3 and TRBJ2-3; 11 positions match TRBD2. After removal of 5 bases from V and 4 bases from J, the junction contained 8 bases not matched to a gene. This CDR3 has 16 amino acids. Germline values: CDR1 SGHNT, CDR2 YENEEA.

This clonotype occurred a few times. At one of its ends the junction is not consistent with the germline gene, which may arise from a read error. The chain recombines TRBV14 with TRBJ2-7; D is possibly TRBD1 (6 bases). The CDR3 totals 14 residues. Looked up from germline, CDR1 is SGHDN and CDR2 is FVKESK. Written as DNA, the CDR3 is TGCGCCAGCAGCAACCCCGGGACACCCTACGAGCAGTACTTC. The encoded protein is CASSNPGTPYEQYF.

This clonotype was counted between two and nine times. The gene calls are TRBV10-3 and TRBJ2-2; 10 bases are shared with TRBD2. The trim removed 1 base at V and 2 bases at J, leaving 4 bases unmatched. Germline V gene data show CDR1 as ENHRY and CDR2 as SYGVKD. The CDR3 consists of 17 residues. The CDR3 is CAISEYLAGANTGELFF. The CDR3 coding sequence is TGTGCCATCAGTGAGTACCTAGCGGGAGCAAACACCGGGGAGCTGTTTTTT.

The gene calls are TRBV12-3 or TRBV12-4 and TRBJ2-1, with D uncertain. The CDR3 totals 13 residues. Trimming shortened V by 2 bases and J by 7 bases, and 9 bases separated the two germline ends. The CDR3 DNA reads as TGTGCCAGCAGTTTACGCCAGTCGAATGAGCAGTTCTTC. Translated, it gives CASSLRQSNEQFF.

For the CDR3, the DNA is TGTGCCAGCAGTTACCGGCTCGGGGGGACTAATCAGCCCCAGCATTTT. Translated: CASSYRLGGTNQPQHF. This chain links TRBV6-5 with TRBJ1-5, with a tentative D call TRBD1 (5 bases). V gave up 2 bases and J gave up 4 bases, with 15 bases separating them. The length of the CDR3 is 16 residues. Germline loops: CDR1 MNHEY, CDR2 SVGAGI.

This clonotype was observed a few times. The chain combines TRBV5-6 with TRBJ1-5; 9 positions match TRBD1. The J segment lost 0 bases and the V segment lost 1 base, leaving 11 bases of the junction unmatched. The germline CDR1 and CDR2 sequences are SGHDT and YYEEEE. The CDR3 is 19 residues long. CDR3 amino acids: CASSLFGTGRGDSNQPQHF. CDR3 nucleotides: TGTGCCAGCAGCTTGTTTGGGACAGGGAGAGGGGATAGCAATCAGCCCCAGCATTTT.

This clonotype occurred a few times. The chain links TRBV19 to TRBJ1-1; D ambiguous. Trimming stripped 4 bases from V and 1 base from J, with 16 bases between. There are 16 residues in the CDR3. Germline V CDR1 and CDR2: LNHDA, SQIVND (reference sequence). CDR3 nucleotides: TGTGCCAGTAGTACACCCCTGACACGAGGGAACACTGAAGCTTTCTTT. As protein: CASSTPLTRGNTEAFF.

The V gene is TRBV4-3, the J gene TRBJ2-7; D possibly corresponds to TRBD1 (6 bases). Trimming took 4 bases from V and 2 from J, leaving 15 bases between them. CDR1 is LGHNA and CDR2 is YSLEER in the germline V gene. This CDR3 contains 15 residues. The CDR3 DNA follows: TGCGCCAGCAGCCTAGGACAGCCGGAAACCTACGAGCAGTACTTC. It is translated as CASSLGQPETYEQYF.

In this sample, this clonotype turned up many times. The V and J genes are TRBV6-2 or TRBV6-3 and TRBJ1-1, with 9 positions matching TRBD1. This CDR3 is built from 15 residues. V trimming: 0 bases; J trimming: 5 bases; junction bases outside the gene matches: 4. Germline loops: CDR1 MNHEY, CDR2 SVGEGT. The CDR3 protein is CASSYSTGGGTEAFF. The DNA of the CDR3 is TGTGCCAGCAGTTACTCGACAGGGGGTGGGACTGAAGCTTTCTTT.